This T cell receptor (beta chain) was sequenced in a study of follicular helper T cells after annual influenza vaccination. About the study: For some subjects, blood spans the 2013-2014, 2014-2015 and 2015-2016 annual vaccinations. Whole-study results and caveats: Plasmablast frequency change correlated with clonality change in ICOS+CD38+ cTfh. Successive annual vaccinations recalled a recurrent oligoclonal ICOS+CD38+ cTfh response with influenza-specific clonotypes.

The V gene end was trimmed by 5 bases and the J gene end by 4 bases; junction bases not matched to a gene: 5. CDR3 length equals 16 residues. Germline CDR1 reads SGHRS; CDR2 reads YFSETQ. A word on this clone: The antigen is undetermined.

Produced via immunoSEQ multiplex PCR; TCRdb's table is partial and in-frame only. The repertoire consists of over 6,000 clones, with roughly 86% occurring once and the leading ten covering 1.2% to 1.5%. Time point indicated: 2015-2016 season, 7 days after influenza vaccination. The clonotype comes from an adult who received the influenza vaccine. Specimen: CXCR5- memory CD4+ T cells sorted from blood, collected 7 days after influenza vaccination. The chain recombines TRBV5-1 with TRBJ2-3, with TRBD2 matching over 15 bases. CDR3 protein: CASRRTSGGAPDTQYF. The CDR3 bases are TGCGCCAGCAGGAGGACTAGCGGGGGGGCCCCAGATACGCAGTATTTT.